This T cell receptor delta chain was recorded in a study of γδ T cells in repeated Plasmodium falciparum infection. Study context: Donors were malaria-exposed Malian children or age- and gender-matched Australian children. Donors had four controlled P. falciparum NF54 infections over about 640 days. Sampling occurred at baseline, pre-infection for selected infections, and 21 days post-infection.

Note on this clone: The antigen remains undetermined. TCRdb lists the protein of a much larger clone for this DNA, which differs at residue 9, so this is likely a read error; the protein given here is translated from the DNA itself.

Study results and caveats: Malian donors came from one small rural village, predominantly one ethnic group.

The CDR3 has 17 amino acids. The trim removed 0 bases at V and 0 bases at J, leaving 9 bases unmatched. CDR1 and CDR2 from the germline V gene are GEAIGNYY and EKD. TCRdb processed the multiplex PCR reads again with the CATT caller. The sample yields tens of thousands of delta-chain clones, 1.9% seen once. Vgamma9/Vdelta2+ and Vdelta2-negative gammadelta T cells were flow-sorted from PBMC for bulk sequencing. The clonotype comes from a pool of human donors (malaria-infected and uninfected, not separated). The sequenced sample consisted of gamma-delta T cells from blood. The J gene is TRDJ1, the V gene TRDV2; TRDD3 matches at 7 bases. TCRdb gives no J gene; it was assigned here by matching the DNA to germline. The CDR3 sequence: CACDTPWGVQDTDKLIF. The CDR3, as DNA: TGTGCCTGTGACACCCCCTGGGGGGTACAGGACACCGATAAACTCATCTTT.